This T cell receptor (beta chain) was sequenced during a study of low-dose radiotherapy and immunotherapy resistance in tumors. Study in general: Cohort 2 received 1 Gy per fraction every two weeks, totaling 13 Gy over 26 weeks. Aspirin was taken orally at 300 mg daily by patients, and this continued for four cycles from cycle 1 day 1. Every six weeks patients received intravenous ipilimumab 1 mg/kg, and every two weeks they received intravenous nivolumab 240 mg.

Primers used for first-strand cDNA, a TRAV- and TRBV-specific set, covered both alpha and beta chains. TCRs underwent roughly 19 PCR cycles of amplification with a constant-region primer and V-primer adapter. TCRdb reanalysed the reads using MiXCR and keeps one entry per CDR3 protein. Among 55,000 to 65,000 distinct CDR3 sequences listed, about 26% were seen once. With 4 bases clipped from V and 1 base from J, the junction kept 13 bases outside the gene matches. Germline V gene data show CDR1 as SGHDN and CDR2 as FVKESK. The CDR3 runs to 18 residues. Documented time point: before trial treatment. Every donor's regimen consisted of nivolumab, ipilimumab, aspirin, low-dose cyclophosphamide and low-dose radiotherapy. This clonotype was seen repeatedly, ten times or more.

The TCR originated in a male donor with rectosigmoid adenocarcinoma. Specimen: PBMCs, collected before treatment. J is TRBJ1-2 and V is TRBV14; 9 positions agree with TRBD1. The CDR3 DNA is TGTGCCAGCAGCCCCATCCCGGGACAGGGTTACCGTAACTATGGCTACACCTTC. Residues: CASSPIPGQGYRNYGYTF.